This T cell receptor (beta chain) was retrieved from a study of blood T cell repertoires in COVID-19 (dated by TCRdb to between 2020 and 2021). In the study overall: Samples from collaborators originated in the United States, Italy and Spain and spanned both the acute and convalescent phases of COVID-19. The prospective study material was composed of cDNA or gDNA derived from T cells, B-cell-depleted T cells, or PBMCs. The dataset comprised deeply sampled blood TCRbeta repertoires from subjects exposed to, actively infected with, or recovered from COVID-19. The repertoires were made available in a free public database intended to serve as a resource for research on the immune response to SARS-CoV-2. The samples were drawn from two sources: the first 160 participants of the ongoing ImmuneRACE study, and fewer than 1,500 subjects contributed by 6 global collaborators. Sample metadata almost always included a de-identified subject ID, COVID-19 status, age in years and sex. HLA class I and class II types, where available, came from metadata supplied by the sample provider rather than from assay-based typing. General conclusions and limits of the study: Clinical and demographic metadata were provided uncurated, with the amount varying by source and participant.

The immunoSEQ Assay, a bias-controlled multiplex PCR, was used to amplify TCRbeta CDR3 regions from genomic DNA. The authors processed their data as follows. The number of nucleated cells in each sample was estimated by amplification of reference gene primers within the assay. Sequence reads were collapsed and filtered to measure the absolute abundance of every unique TCRbeta CDR3 rearrangement. For each sample, productive Simpson clonality was calculated by taking the square root of Simpson's diversity index across productive rearrangements. The table comes from immuneACCESS by way of TCRdb, which keeps in-frame sequences with V and J called. Part of the clones is missing from these tables; in studies checked, under half for an unresolved V gene and the rest for unknown reasons. V and J calls and clone size are those listed in that table; D and trimming were worked out from the DNA. For this sample the table gives about 190,000 clones, of which roughly 80% were detected only once. Jointly, the top ten make up approximately 5.4% of the sample.

Only one count was recorded for this clone. Its antigen target is currently unknown. No qualities accompany the bases; no much larger clone lies one base away. Collaborating institutions collected whole blood in K2EDTA tubes following their own protocols. For TCRbeta analysis, collaborators shipped samples as frozen whole blood, isolated PBMCs, or DNA extracted from either of those sample types. CDR1 SSHAT and CDR2 FNYEAQ are derived from the germline V gene (reference sequence). V ends up 3 bases short and J 8 bases short, with an unmatched junction base count of 4. From its cysteine to its phenylalanine, the CDR3 spans 15 amino acids. Just CDR3 DNA is preserved here, 45 bases in frame from base 1.

This receptor was obtained from a woman aged 30 to 39 with acute or convalescent COVID-19. Sample: peripheral blood. The V and J genes are TRBV7-7 and TRBJ2-1, and 13 junctional nucleotides match TRBD2. Here the CDR3 is given as CASSFTSGGAYEQFF. The DNA sequence reads TGTGCCAGCAGCTTTACTAGCGGGGGGGCTTATGAGCAGTTCTTC. Reference TRBV7-7 and TRBJ2-1 proteins supply the regions before and after the CDR3; the full variable domain is: GAGVSQSPRYKVTKRGQDVTLRCDPISSHATLYWYQQALGQGPEFLTYFNYEAQPDKSGLPSDRFSAERPEGSISTLTIQRTEQRDSAMYRCASSFTSGGAYEQFFGPGTRLTVL.